Presented here are 5 T cell receptor beta chains from one specimen sequenced in a study of Ad26.COV2.S vaccination and SARS-CoV-2 variants. Treatment given: around 19 received Ad26.COV2.S at low or high dose, single or two shots; a few received placebo; per-sample allocation not given. After the first vaccine or placebo injection, samples were drawn on day 63. TCRdb's table, derived via immunoSEQ multiplex PCR, lists solely in-frame clones and lacks some. This sample yields 300,000 to 500,000 clones, of which 88% are seen a single time; roughly 3% belongs to the top ten. The sample here was peripheral blood, taken in a trial of Ad26.COV2.S vaccine versus placebo. All receptors derive from a person between 18 and 65 years old who received the Ad26.COV2.S COVID-19 vaccine or a placebo.

The V call is TRBV19, the J call TRBJ1-5; 10 nucleotides agree with TRBD1. The CDR3 sequence is 16 residues long. Germline values: CDR1 LNHDA, CDR2 SQIVND (reference sequence). Trimming cost V 0 bases and J 5 bases; bases outside gene matches: 4. The CDR3 coding sequence is TGTGCCAGTAGTATAGAGCCGACAGGGGGCGATCAGCCCCAGCATTTT. Protein: CASSIEPTGGDQPQHF.

The genes are TRBV7-8 and TRBJ2-7; TRBD1 might be the D (6 bases). The V gene's germline CDR1 is SGHVS and CDR2 FQNEAQ. The V end was cut by 4 bases, the J end by 6 bases, with 13 bases between. The CDR3 is 13 amino acids. In nucleotides, the CDR3 is TGTGCCAGCAGCTCGCAGGGGCAGGCCGAGCAGTACTTC. Encoded protein: CASSSQGQAEQYF.

The rearrangement links TRBV3-1 (or the pseudogene TRBV3-2) to TRBJ2-3, with D tentatively TRBD2 (6 bases). CDR1 is LGHDT and CDR2 is YNNKEL in the germline V gene (reference sequence). The CDR3 consists of 12 residues. V gave up 5 bases and J gave up 7 bases, with 10 bases separating them. In DNA, the CDR3 is TGTGCCAGCAGCTCGGGACTCCATACGCAGTATTTT. Amino acid sequence: CASSSGLHTQYF.

The chain recombines TRBV19 with TRBJ2-2; 10 bases fit TRBD2. This CDR3 has 17 residues. Germline V gene sequence: CDR1 LNHDA, CDR2 SQIVND (reference sequence). Unmatched junction bases numbered 7, after V lost 1 base and J lost 5 bases. CDR3: CASSIGRLAGVTGELFF. DNA for the CDR3: TGTGCCAGTAGTATAGGACGGCTAGCGGGAGTTACCGGGGAGCTGTTTTTT.

This clone came up a few times. The chain carries TRBV5-1 and TRBJ1-3; TRBD1 might be the D (6 bases). The CDR3 extends over 13 amino acids. V lost 0 bases and J 8 bases, leaving 9 bases between the germline ends. Germline values: CDR1 SGHRS, CDR2 YFSETQ. The CDR3 DNA reads TGCGCCAGCAGCTTGGGACAGGACGACACCATATATTTT. It encodes CASSLGQDDTIYF.